The present entry profiles one TCR beta chain with its context. This sample was included in a study of blood T cell repertoires in COVID-19. On the study more broadly: PBMCs, B-cell-depleted T cells, or T cells provided the cDNA or gDNA that made up the material.

This CDR3 contains 16 residues. Germline values: CDR1 LNHDA, CDR2 SQIVND (reference sequence). V lost 8 bases and J 0 bases, leaving 17 bases between the germline ends. Repertoires were generated with immunoSEQ multiplex PCR, while TCRdb's copy carries only in-frame clones and drops some. The table has under 400,000 clones, about 90% seen once. This chain connects TRBV19 to TRBJ2-1; maybe TRBD2 (6 bases). The sequence was collected from a young man with active or convalescent COVID-19. Sequenced input: peripheral blood. CDR3 sequence (DNA): TGTGCCAGTCACCCACGGAGGGGCAGCTCCTACAATGAGCAGTTCTTC. It specifies CASHPRRGSSYNEQFF.